This T cell receptor (beta chain) was identified in a study of T cells in Graves' hyperthyroidism and ophthalmopathy (dated by TCRdb to about 2019). Concerning the study at large: Peripheral blood samples were taken at initial diagnosis, before any treatment was given. The 75 to 100 discovery patients were divided at random into training and test sets in a 7:3 ratio. A discovery cohort of about a hundred patients, about 44 with Graves' ophthalmopathy and fewer than 65 with stable Graves' hyperthyroidism, was used to find distinguishing TCR V-J signatures. In roughly six Graves' hyperthyroidism patients, the study also compared T-cell repertoires from thyroid tissue with T-cell repertoires from blood. Whether ophthalmopathy could be predicted prospectively was tested in an independent validation cohort made up of 18 to 20 hyperthyroidism patients plus 17 patients who later progressed to ophthalmopathy. After blood sampling, hyperthyroidism patients were treated with methimazole at a starting dose of 30 mg daily, and ophthalmopathy patients were treated with high-dose intravenous methylprednisolone. The paper reports TCR Vbeta CDR3 sequencing of 140 or so peripheral blood samples: some 41 ophthalmopathy, 75 to 80 hyperthyroidism and approximately 17 progressor patients.

This clonotype has a count of ten or more. Its recognized antigen is unknown. No clone much larger than this one lies a single base away; base qualities are absent. The TCR beta CDR3 regions were amplified from the RNA transcripts. The TCR CDR3 was subjected to a first round of RT-PCR using the HTBI primer set and the Qiagen OneStep RT-PCR kit. A second multiplex PCR round built the libraries, followed by size selection and purification. The libraries were sequenced on an Illumina HiSeq2000 using paired-end 100 bp reads. In the original analysis: SOAPnuke was used to process the raw data, with reads discarded if the reads contained adapters or uncalled bases, had a mean Phred below 15, or lacked an exact constant-primer or identifier match. High-quality paired reads were merged with COPE v1.2.5, and unique nucleotide sequences were defined as clonotypes. MiTCR v1.1 was used to align clonotypes to the IMGT TRBV, TRBD and TRBJ reference segments. Analysis was restricted to V-J combinations with a frequency above 0.0001, which covered over 98% of repertoires. A TCS score was defined as the ratio of F50 (clonal expansion) to E x V (chaos), with BLOSUM62-based TCRdist applied between CDR3 peptides within each V-J. Welch's t-statistics and random forest reduced 450 to 600 V-J features to 13, which were used in a naive Bayes classifier (R e1071). TCRdb reanalyzed the raw reads on its own, using fastp at Q25 for trimming and MiXCR for clone calling, and kept in-frame beta chains. Rows are combined by CDR3 protein, so each entry shows the most common genes and DNA. TCRdb assigned the V and J calls; the authors' analysis was not used. The sample table contains around 600,000 distinct CDR3 sequences; only one count was recorded for 12% to 15% of them. The top ten clones comprise more than 6% of the sample.

The research as a whole found: Sample size was not statistically predetermined, and investigators were not blinded to group allocation. Ophthalmopathy was separated from stable hyperthyroidism by a 13 V-J signature model, with 85% to 90% sensitivity and about 84% specificity obtained in cross-validation and 80%/75% obtained in testing. Most expanded thyroid clonotypes (frequency above 0.001) were also detected in blood, suggesting blood repertoires may reflect thyroid immune responses. In validation, the model predicted progression to ophthalmopathy with about 71% sensitivity and about 73% specificity, a median of about six months before onset.

Moderately to severely active disease, a Clinical Activity Score of at least 3, a NOSPECS grade of at least 4, and a duration under 3 months were present in ophthalmopathy patients. Any patient with an uncontrolled infection, another autoimmune disease, pregnancy or lactation was excluded. Diagnoses relied on clinical symptoms, serum thyroxine and TRAb, thyroid ultrasound and orbital computed tomography. PBMCs were separated from roughly 10 ml of fresh peripheral blood using Ficoll-Paque density gradient centrifugation. Trizol reagent was used to extract total RNA, and RNA quality was then checked on an Agilent 2100 Bioanalyzer. V is pruned by 8 bases and J by 3 bases, leaving 8 bases of the junction without a gene match. The CDR3, cysteine through phenylalanine, is 15 amino acids long. CDR3 DNA is the only sequence kept; it has 45 bases, read in frame from the first base. The germline V gene gives CDR1 as SNHLY and CDR2 as FYNNEI.

This sequence originates from a young woman with Graves' ophthalmopathy. The sample comprised blood. Here the chain combines TRBV2 and TRBJ2-3; 10 central bases correspond to TRBD2. The CDR3 reads CASRGLAAATDTQYF. The nucleotide sequence is given as TGTGCCAGCCGAGGACTAGCGGCAGCTACAGATACGCAGTATTTT.